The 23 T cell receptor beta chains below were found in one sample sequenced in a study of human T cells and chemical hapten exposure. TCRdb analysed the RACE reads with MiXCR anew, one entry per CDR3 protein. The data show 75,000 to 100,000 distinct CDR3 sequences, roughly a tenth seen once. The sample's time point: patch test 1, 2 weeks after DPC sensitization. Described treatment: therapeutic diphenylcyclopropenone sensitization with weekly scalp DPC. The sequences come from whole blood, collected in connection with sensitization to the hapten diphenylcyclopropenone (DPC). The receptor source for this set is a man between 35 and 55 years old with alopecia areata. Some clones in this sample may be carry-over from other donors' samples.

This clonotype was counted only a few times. The CDR3 bases are TGTGCCATCAGTGAACTAGCGGGATACAATGAGCAGTTCTTC. Its translation is CAISELAGYNEQFF. The chain links TRBV10-3 to TRBJ2-1, with 10 bases identical to TRBD2. J was trimmed by 4 bases and V by 3 bases; bases with no gene match: 0. Looked up from germline, CDR1 is ENHRY and CDR2 is SYGVKD. The length of the CDR3 is 14 residues.

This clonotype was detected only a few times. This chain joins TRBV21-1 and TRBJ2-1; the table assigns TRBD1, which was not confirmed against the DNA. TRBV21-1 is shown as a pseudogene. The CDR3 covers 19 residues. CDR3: CASSKYPSSVFEGQYEQFF. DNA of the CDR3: TGTGCCAGCAGCAAATACCCCTCTTCAGTCTTCGAGGGGCAATATGAGCAGTTCTTC.

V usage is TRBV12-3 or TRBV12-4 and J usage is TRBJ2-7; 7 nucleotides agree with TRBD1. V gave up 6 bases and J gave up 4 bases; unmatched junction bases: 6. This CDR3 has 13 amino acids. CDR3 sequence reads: CASSTGTAYEQYV. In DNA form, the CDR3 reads TGTGCCAGCAGCACCGGGACAGCTTACGAGCAGTACGTC.

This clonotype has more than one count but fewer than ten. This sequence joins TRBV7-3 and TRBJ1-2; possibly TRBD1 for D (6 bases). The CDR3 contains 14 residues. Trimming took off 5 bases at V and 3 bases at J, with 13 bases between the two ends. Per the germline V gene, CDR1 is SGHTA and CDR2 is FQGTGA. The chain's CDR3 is CASSPGDGDYGYTF. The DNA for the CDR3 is TGTGCCAGCAGCCCAGGGGACGGCGACTATGGCTACACCTTC.

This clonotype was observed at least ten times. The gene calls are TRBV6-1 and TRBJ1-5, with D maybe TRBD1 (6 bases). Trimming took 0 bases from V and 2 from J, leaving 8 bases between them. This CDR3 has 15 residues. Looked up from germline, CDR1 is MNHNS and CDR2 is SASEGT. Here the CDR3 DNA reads TGTGCCAGCAGTGAAGCCAGGGGTGGCAATCAGCCCCAGCATTTT. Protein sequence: CASSEARGGNQPQHF.

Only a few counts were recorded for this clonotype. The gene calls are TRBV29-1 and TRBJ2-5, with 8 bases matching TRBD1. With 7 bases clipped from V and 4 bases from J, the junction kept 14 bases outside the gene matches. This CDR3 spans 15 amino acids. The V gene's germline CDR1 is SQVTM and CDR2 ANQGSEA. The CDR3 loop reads CSALTWGQEGETQYF. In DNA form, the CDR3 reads TGCAGCGCTTTGACCTGGGGACAGGAGGGAGAGACCCAGTACTTC.

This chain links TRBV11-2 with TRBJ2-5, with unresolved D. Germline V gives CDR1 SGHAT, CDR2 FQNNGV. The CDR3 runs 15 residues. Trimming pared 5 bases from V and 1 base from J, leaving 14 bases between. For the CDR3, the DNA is TGTGCCAGCAGCCCCTCGAGTCTTTCCCAAGAGACCCAGTACTTC. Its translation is CASSPSSLSQETQYF.

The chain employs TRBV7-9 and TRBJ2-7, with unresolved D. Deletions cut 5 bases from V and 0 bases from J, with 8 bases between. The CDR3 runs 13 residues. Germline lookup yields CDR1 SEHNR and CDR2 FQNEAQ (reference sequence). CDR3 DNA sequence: TGTGCCAGCAGCCCCCAAAGCTCCTACGAGCAGTACTTC. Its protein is CASSPQSSYEQYF.

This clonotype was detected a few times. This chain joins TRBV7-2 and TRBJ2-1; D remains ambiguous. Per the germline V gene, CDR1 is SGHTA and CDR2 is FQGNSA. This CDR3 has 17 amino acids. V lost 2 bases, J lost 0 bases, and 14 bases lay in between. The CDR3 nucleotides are TGTGCCAGCAGCTTAAGGGCACAACCTAGCTCCTACAATGAGCAGTTCTTC. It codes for CASSLRAQPSSYNEQFF.

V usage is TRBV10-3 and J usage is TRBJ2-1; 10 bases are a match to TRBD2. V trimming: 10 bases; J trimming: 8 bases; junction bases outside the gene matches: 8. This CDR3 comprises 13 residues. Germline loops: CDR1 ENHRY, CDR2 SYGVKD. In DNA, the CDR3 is TGTGCCACGCTAGCGGGAGAGGCGGATGAGCAGTTCTTC. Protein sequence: CATLAGEADEQFF.

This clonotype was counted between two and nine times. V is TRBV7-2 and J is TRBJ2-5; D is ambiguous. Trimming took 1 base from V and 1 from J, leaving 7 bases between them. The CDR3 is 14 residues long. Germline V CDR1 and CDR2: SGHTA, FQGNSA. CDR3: CASSLGPIQETQYF. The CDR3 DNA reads TGTGCCAGCAGCTTAGGCCCAATCCAAGAGACCCAGTACTTC.

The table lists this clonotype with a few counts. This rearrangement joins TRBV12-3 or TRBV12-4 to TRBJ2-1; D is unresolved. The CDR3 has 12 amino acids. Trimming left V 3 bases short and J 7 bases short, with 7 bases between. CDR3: CASSFNDNEQFF. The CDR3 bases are TGTGCCAGCAGTTTCAATGATAATGAGCAGTTCTTC.

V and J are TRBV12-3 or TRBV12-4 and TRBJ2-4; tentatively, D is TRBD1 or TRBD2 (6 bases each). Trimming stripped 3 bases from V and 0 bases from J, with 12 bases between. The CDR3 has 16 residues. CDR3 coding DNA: TGTGCCAGCAGTTTTCTGGGGGGCTTAGCCAAAAACATTCAGTACTTC. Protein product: CASSFLGGLAKNIQYF.

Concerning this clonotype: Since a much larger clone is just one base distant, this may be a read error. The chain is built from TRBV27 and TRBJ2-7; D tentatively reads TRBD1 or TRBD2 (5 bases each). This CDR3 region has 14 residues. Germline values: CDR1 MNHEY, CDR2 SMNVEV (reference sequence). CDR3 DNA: TGTGACAGCAGTTGGAAACTGGGGGCCTACGAGCAGTACTTC. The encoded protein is CDSSWKLGAYEQYF.

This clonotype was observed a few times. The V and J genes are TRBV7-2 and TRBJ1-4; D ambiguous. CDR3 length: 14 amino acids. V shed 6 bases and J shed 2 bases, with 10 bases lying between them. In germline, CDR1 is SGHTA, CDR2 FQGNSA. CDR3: CASSRGSTNEKLFF. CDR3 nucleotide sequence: TGTGCCAGCAGTAGAGGGAGCACTAATGAAAAACTGTTTTTT.

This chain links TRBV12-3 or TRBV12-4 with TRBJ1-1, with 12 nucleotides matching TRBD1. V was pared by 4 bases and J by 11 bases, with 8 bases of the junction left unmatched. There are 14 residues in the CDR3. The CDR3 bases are TGTGCCAGCAGTTCAAACCGGGACAGGGGGCTGGCTTTCTTT. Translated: CASSSNRDRGLAFF.

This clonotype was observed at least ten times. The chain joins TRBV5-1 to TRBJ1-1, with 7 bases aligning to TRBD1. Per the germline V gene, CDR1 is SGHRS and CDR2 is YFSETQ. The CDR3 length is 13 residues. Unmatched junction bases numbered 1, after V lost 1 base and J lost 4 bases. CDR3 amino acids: CASSLPGGTEAFF. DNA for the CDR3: TGCGCCAGCAGCTTGCCAGGGGGCACTGAAGCTTTCTTT.

The CDR3 coding sequence is TGTGCCAGCAGCTTAGTCCGGACTAGCGGGATGTACAATGAGCAGTTCTTC. This sequence encodes CASSLVRTSGMYNEQFF. The chain employs TRBV7-2 and TRBJ2-1; TRBD2 agrees at 12 bases. J gave up 4 bases and V 1 base, and 5 bases lay outside the gene matches. The CDR3 is 17 residues long. Germline V gene data show CDR1 as SGHTA and CDR2 as FQGNSA.

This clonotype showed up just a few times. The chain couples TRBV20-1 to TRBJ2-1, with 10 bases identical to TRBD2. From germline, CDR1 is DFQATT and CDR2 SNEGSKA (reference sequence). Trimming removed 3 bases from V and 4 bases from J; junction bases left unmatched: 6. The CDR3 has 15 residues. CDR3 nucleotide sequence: TGCAGTGCTAGTGACACTAGCGGGAATTACAATGAGCAGTTCTTC. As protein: CSASDTSGNYNEQFF.

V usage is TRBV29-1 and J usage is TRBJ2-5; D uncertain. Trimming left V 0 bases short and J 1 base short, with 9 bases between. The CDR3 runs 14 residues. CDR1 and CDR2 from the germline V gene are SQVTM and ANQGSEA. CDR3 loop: CSVEDRQAQETQYF. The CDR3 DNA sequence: TGCAGCGTTGAAGATAGGCAGGCCCAAGAGACCCAGTACTTC.

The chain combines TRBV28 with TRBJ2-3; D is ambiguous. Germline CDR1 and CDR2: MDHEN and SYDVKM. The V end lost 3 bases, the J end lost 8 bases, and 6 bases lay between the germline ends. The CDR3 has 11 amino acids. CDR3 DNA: TGTGCCAGCAGTTTGGTCGGTACGCAGTATTTT. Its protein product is CASSLVGTQYF. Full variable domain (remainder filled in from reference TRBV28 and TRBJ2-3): DVKVTQSSRYLVKRTGEKVFLECVQDMDHENMFWYRQDPGLGLRLIYFSYDVKMKEKGDIPEGYSVSREKKERFSLILESASTNQTSMYLCASSLVGTQYFGPGTRLTVL.

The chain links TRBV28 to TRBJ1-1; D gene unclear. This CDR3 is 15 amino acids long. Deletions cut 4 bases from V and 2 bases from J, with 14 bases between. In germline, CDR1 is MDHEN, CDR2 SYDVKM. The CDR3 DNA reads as TGTGCCAGCAGTTCCCCATGGCAGGCCAACACTGAAGCTTTCTTT. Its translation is CASSSPWQANTEAFF.

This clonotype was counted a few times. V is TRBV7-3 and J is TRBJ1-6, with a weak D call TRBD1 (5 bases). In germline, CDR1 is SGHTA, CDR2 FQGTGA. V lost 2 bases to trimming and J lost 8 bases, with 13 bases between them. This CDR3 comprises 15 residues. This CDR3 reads CASSLSGGSDSPLHF. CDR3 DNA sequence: TGTGCCAGCAGCTTATCGGGGGGGTCGGATTCACCCCTCCACTTT.